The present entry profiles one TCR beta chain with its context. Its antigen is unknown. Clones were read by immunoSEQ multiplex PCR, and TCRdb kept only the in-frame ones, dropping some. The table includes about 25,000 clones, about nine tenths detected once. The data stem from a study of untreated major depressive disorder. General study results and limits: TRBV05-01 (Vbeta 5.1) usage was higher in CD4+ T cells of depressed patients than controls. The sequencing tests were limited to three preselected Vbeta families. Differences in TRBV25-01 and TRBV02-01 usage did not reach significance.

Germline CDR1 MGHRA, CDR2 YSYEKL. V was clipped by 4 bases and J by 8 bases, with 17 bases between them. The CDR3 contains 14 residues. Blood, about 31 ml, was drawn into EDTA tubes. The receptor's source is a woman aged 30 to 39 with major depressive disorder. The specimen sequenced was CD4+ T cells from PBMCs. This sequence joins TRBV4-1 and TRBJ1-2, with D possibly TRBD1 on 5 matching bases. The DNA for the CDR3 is TGCGCCAGCAGCCTCACGACCGGGACGAGGGGCTACACCTTC. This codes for CASSLTTGTRGYTF.